The subject of this entry is one T cell receptor (beta chain). TCRdb re-called the 5' RACE reads through MiXCR, storing one row per CDR3 protein. The table has almost 350,000 distinct CDR3 sequences, 20% to 25% seen once. These data belong to a study of T-cell memory formation after mild COVID-19. This sequence originates from a man between 18 and 29 years old who had mild COVID-19 (a few samples of this study predate the infection). Cell type and time point are not known. Sequencing was done on a sample of PBMCs or a T cell subset sorted from them (not recorded which).

The CDR3 DNA is TGTGCCAGCAGTTACAAAGCGGGGGCCTACGAGCAGTACGTC. Translated: CASSYKAGAYEQYV. V usage is TRBV6-2 or TRBV6-3 and J usage is TRBJ2-7; TRBD2 aligns across 8 bases. This CDR3 contains 14 residues. V was pared by 2 bases and J by 2 bases, with 2 bases of the junction left unmatched. Germline V gives CDR1 MNHEY, CDR2 SVGEGT.